The rows below give T cell receptor beta chains drawn from one sample of a study of cytomegalovirus exposure and HLA in healthy donors. Here immunoSEQ multiplex PCR was the method, and the copy in TCRdb shows in-frame clones only, minus some. The repertoire has around 120,000 clones, approximately 68% of them found once; the top ten carry 1.6%. Source material: PBMCs. The origin of the receptors is a man between 25 and 39 years old in good health and CMV-seropositive. Each CDR3 is given with its conserved first and last residue. The D gene is left open where the match is weak. Where a row states a size, it is once, few, many or the class of an expanded clone; other rows omit it.

CDR3 length	clone size	D gene	V gene	J gene	CDR3 DNA	CDR3 protein
16	.	TRBD1	TRBV27	TRBJ2-1	TGTGCCAGCAGTTTATCGAGCGGGACAGGGGTAAATGAGCAGTTCTTC	CASSLSSGTGVNEQFF
15	few	TRBD2	TRBV9	TRBJ2-1	TGTGCCAGCAGCGTAGGGCTAGCGGATTACAATGAGCAGTTCTTC	CASSVGLADYNEQFF
15	.	TRBD2	TRBV2	TRBJ2-3	TGTGCCAGCACCCGGCGACTAGCTCGAACAGATACGCAGTATTTT	CASTRRLARTDTQYF
13	.	TRBD1	TRBV28	TRBJ2-7	TGTGCCCACGCGGACAGGTTTTCCTACGAGCAGTACTTC	CAHADRFSYEQYF
14	few	.	TRBV6-5	TRBJ2-1	TGTGCCAGCTGGGGGCTTGAGGGCCACAATGAGCAGTTCTTC	CASWGLEGHNEQFF
13	.	TRBD2	TRBV6-5	TRBJ2-7	TGTGCCAGCAGGCTAGCGGAGACCTACGAGCAGTACTTC	CASRLAETYEQYF
19	few	TRBD1	TRBV13	TRBJ1-1	TGTGCCAGCAGATTCCTCTTCCGGGACAGGGAGGTGGTAAACACTGAAGCTTTCTTT	CASRFLFRDREVVNTEAFF
14	.	.	TRBV28	TRBJ1-5	TGTGCCAGCAGTTTCCGGCGGCGCAATCAGCCCCAGCATTTT	CASSFRRRNQPQHF
15	.	TRBD1	TRBV7-9	TRBJ2-1	TGTGCCAGCAGCCCCGACAGGGGATCGTACAATGAGCAGTTCTTC	CASSPDRGSYNEQFF
15	few	.	TRBV5-1	TRBJ2-2	TGCGCCAGCAGCCTACAGGGTCAATCCACCGGGGAGCTGTTTTTT	CASSLQGQSTGELFF
13	.	TRBD1	TRBV7-3	TRBJ2-4	TGTGCCAGCAGCTCCTACAGGGGGAACATTCAGTACTTC	CASSSYRGNIQYF
14	once	.	TRBV5-4	TRBJ1-2	TGTGCCAGCAGCTTGCTGTGGAAGACGCGGGGCTACACCTTC	CASSLLWKTRGYTF
16	.	.	TRBV6-5	TRBJ2-2	TGTGCCAGCAGTTACATGGGGGCCGCGAACACCGGGGAGCTGTTTTTT	CASSYMGAANTGELFF
16	few	TRBD1	TRBV6-6	TRBJ1-2	TGTGCCAGCAGCGACCACCAGACAGGGGGATGGCGGGGCTACACCTTC	CASSDHQTGGWRGYTF
14	.	TRBD1	TRBV27	TRBJ1-5	TGTGCCAGCAGCTTCACAGGGGGCGGGCAGCCCCAGCATTTT	CASSFTGGGQPQHF